The 9 T cell receptor beta chains in this list originate from one sample, sequenced in a study of cytomegalovirus exposure and HLA in healthy donors. PCR primers comprised 60 Vbeta and 13 Jbeta primers. Produced via immunoSEQ multiplex PCR; TCRdb's table is partial and in-frame only. Of some 80,000 clones listed, 78% are singletons. The sequencing sample was made of PBMCs. These receptors were taken from a man aged 35 to 55 in good health and CMV-seronegative.

Only one count was recorded for this clone. This chain uses TRBV14 with TRBJ2-6; 7 nucleotides align to TRBD1. The CDR3 totals 15 residues. Germline values: CDR1 SGHDN, CDR2 FVKESK. J lost 3 bases, V lost 1 base, and 0 bases had no gene match. CDR3: CASSQGQGGANVLTF. CDR3 bases: TGTGCCAGCAGCCAAGGACAGGGTGGGGCCAACGTCCTGACTTTC.

This clone was counted only a few times. In DNA, the CDR3 is TGTGCCAGCAGAACCACAGGACGAGATGGAAAACTGTTTTTT. Protein: CASRTTGRDGKLFF. This rearrangement joins TRBV6-5 to TRBJ1-4; TRBD1 is a possible D gene (5 bases). V was clipped by 6 bases and J by 10 bases, with 18 bases between them. This CDR3 has 14 amino acids. Germline loops: CDR1 MNHEY, CDR2 SVGAGI.

This chain joins TRBV25-1 and TRBJ1-2; D is ambiguous. The V gene's germline CDR1 is MGHDK and CDR2 SYGVNS. The CDR3 has 11 residues. Between the trimmed V and J ends, which lost 3 bases and 4 bases, there was a span of 3 bases. The CDR3 DNA is TGTGCCAGCAGTGACGGCTATGGCTACACCTTC. Translated, it gives CASSDGYGYTF.

The rearrangement links TRBV28 to TRBJ1-4; tentatively, D is TRBD1 (6 bases). Germline assignment: CDR1 MDHEN and CDR2 SYDVKM. The CDR3 totals 15 residues. Between the trimmed V and J ends, which lost 3 bases and 8 bases, there was a span of 16 bases. The CDR3 protein is CASSFGGAEGEKLFF. Written as DNA, the CDR3 is TGTGCCAGCAGTTTTGGGGGGGCGGAGGGAGAAAAACTGTTTTTT. The whole variable domain, remainder taken from reference TRBV28 and TRBJ1-4, is DVKVTQSSRYLVKRTGEKVFLECVQDMDHENMFWYRQDPGLGLRLIYFSYDVKMKEKGDIPEGYSVSREKKERFSLILESASTNQTSMYLCASSFGGAEGEKLFFGSGTQLSVL.

The rearrangement joins TRBV7-2 to TRBJ2-3, with a tentative D call TRBD1 (5 bases). Germline lookup yields CDR1 SGHTA and CDR2 FQGNSA. The V and J ends lost 5 bases and 4 bases respectively, with 13 bases between them. The CDR3 totals 14 residues. Here the CDR3 reads CASSPQQVPDTQYF. CDR3 nucleotide sequence: TGTGCCAGCAGCCCACAACAGGTCCCAGATACGCAGTATTTT. Using reference TRBV7-2 and TRBJ2-3 for the parts outside the CDR3, the full variable domain is GAGVSQSPSNKVTEKGKDVELRCDPISGHTALYWYRQSLGQGLEFLIYFQGNSAPDKSGLPSDRFSAERTGGSVSTLTIQRTQQEDSAVYLCASSPQQVPDTQYFGPGTRLTVL.

V is TRBV11-3 and J is TRBJ2-3, with TRBD1 identical over 9 bases. Germline CDR1 reads SGHNT; CDR2 reads YENEEA. Germline trimming cut 5 bases from V and 4 bases from J; bases unmatched to any gene: 7. The CDR3 covers 15 residues. CDR3 nucleotides: TGTGCCAGCAGCGCCGGACAGGGGAATTCAGATACGCAGTATTTT. Translating it yields CASSAGQGNSDTQYF.

V gene TRBV27 combines with J gene TRBJ2-2; D remains unclear. Germline assignment: CDR1 MNHEY and CDR2 SMNVEV (reference sequence). The V end was cut by 6 bases, the J end by 0 bases, with 14 bases between. The CDR3 loop spans 16 amino acids. This chain's CDR3 is CASSFLSAANTGELFF. As DNA, the CDR3 is TGTGCCAGCAGCTTCTTGAGCGCCGCGAACACCGGGGAGCTGTTTTTT.

The V gene is TRBV10-3, the J gene TRBJ2-5, with 10 bases lining up with TRBD2. Germline CDR1 ENHRY, CDR2 SYGVKD. The CDR3 extends over 14 amino acids. The J segment lost 4 bases and the V segment lost 4 bases, leaving 3 bases of the junction unmatched. In DNA, the CDR3 is TGTGCCATCAGTGGTCCTAGCGGGGGAGAGACCCAGTACTTC. It codes for CAISGPSGGETQYF.

J is TRBJ1-2 and V is TRBV28, with 7 bases matching TRBD1. In germline, CDR1 is MDHEN, CDR2 SYDVKM. The V and J ends lost 8 bases and 4 bases, in that order; junction bases with no gene match: 13. The CDR3 is 15 amino acids. The CDR3 protein is CASYLRDSPSYGYTF. CDR3 bases: TGTGCCAGCTACCTCCGGGACAGCCCATCCTATGGCTACACCTTC.